This T cell receptor beta chain was identified in a study of molecular identifiers for immune sequencing clone quantification. Details on this clonotype: One end of the junction varies from germline; a read error may be responsible.

MiXCR, run by TCRdb on the PCR reads, gives a single entry per CDR3 protein. The repertoire holds fewer than 350,000 distinct CDR3 sequences, with roughly a quarter as singletons. The sequencing input was naive CD8+ T cells from blood, with Jurkat cell RNA spiked in. Stated subset: FACS-sorted CD8+CD4-CCR7+CD45RA+ naive T cells. This clonotype originated in a human donor in good health. Some libraries in this study had Jurkat cell RNA spiked in.

For the CDR3, the DNA is TGTGCTAGTGGTTTAGGGGCCGGAGCCTACGCGCAGTACTTC. Its protein is CASGLGAGAYAQYF. This chain links TRBV12-5 with TRBJ2-7; perhaps TRBD1 as D (5 bases). The germline V gene encodes CDR1 LGHNT and CDR2 FRNRAP. CDR3 length equals 14 residues.